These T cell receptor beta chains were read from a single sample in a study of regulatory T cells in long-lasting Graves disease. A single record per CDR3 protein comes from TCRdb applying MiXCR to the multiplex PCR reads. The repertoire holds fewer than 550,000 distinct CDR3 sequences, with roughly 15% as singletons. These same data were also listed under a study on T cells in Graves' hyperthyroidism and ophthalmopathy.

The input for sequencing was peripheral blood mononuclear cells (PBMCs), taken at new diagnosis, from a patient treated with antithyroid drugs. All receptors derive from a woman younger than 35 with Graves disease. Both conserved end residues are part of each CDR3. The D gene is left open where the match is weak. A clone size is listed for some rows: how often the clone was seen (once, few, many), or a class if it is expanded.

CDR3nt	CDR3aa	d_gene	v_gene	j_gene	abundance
TGCGCCAGCAGCTGGACAGGGGGCGGGCGGGATGGCTACACCTTC	CASSWTGGGRDGYTF	TRBD1	TRBV5-1	TRBJ1-2	NA
TGTGCCAGCAGTTCTCGGACTAGCGGGAGAAGATCCTACAATGAGCAGTTCTTC	CASSSRTSGRRSYNEQFF	TRBD2	TRBV27	TRBJ2-1	many
TGTGCCAGCAGCTTAGTCGGGGGCCCCCTCCAAGAGACCCAGTACTTC	CASSLVGGPLQETQYF	NA	TRBV11-2	TRBJ2-5	many
TGTGCCAGCAGTGAACGTCCAGACTACGAGCAGTACTTC	CASSERPDYEQYF	NA	TRBV6-1	TRBJ2-7	NA
TGCGCCAGCAGTGGAACAGGTTGGAGCTATGGCTACACCTTC	CASSGTGWSYGYTF	NA	TRBV10-2	TRBJ1-2	NA
TGTGCCAGCAGTTTGGTGGGGCTAGCGGGAGACACAGATACGCAGTATTTT	CASSLVGLAGDTDTQYF	TRBD2	TRBV12-3/TRBV12-4	TRBJ2-3	many
TGTGCCAGCAGCTTAGGCATCACAGGGTCTGGAGAGACCCAGTACTTC	CASSLGITGSGETQYF	NA	TRBV7-9	TRBJ2-5	many
TGCGCCAGCAGCACCTCGGGACAAACGAACACTGAAGCTTTCTTT	CASSTSGQTNTEAFF	NA	TRBV7-9	TRBJ1-1	NA
TGTGCCAGCAGCCAAGGGACGGACCATTACGAGACCCAGTACTTC	CASSQGTDHYETQYF	NA	TRBV11-3	TRBJ2-5	many
TGTGCCAGCAGCGTAGGTATCTCCCCCTACGAGCAGTACTTC	CASSVGISPYEQYF	NA	TRBV9	TRBJ2-7	few
TGTGCCATATACCCGACAGGGAGCCCCTATGGCTACACCTTC	CAIYPTGSPYGYTF	TRBD1	TRBV28	TRBJ1-2	many
TGTGCCAGCAGTTTTCGCGGGAGGGCCGGAGGAAACATTCAGTACTTC	CASSFRGRAGGNIQYF	TRBD2	TRBV28	TRBJ2-4	many
TGTGCCAGCAGTGAACGGTCTGGGGTCACAGATACGCAGTATTTT	CASSERSGVTDTQYF	NA	TRBV6-1	TRBJ2-3	many
TGTGCCAGTAGGCGGGGGGTCGTAGGAACCTACGAGCAGTACTTC	CASRRGVVGTYEQYF	TRBD2	TRBV19	TRBJ2-7	few
TGTGCTAGCAGCTTGCTCGGGCGAGACACTGAAGCTTTCTTT	CASSLLGRDTEAFF	NA	TRBV7-7	TRBJ1-1	few
TGTGCCAGCAGAGGTACCACCGGGGAGCTGTTTTTT	CASRGTTGELFF	NA	TRBV2	TRBJ2-2	many
TGTGCCAGCAGCCCGCCGGGACAAGCTATCAGCTCCTACAATGAGCAGTTCTTC	CASSPPGQAISSYNEQFF	NA	TRBV7-6	TRBJ2-1	NA
TGCAGTGCTAGAGCCAGGGGAGACGAGCAGTACTTC	CSARARGDEQYF	NA	TRBV20-1	TRBJ2-7	few
TGTGCCAGCAGTTTTAGGCGGGCCTTAAGCTCCTACGAGCAGTACTTC	CASSFRRALSSYEQYF	NA	TRBV28	TRBJ2-7	many
TGCAGTGCCGGGCGGCCCGGGCAGGGGGCTCAGCCCCAGCATTTT	CSAGRPGQGAQPQHF	TRBD1	TRBV20-1	TRBJ1-5	NA
TGTGCCACCAGTGAACCTGACAGGGGCTCCTACAATGAGCAGTTCTTC	CATSEPDRGSYNEQFF	TRBD1	TRBV24-1	TRBJ2-1	few
TGTGCCAGCAGTGAAGCCGGGGGGCGCAATCAGCCCCAGCATTTT	CASSEAGGRNQPQHF	NA	TRBV2	TRBJ1-5	few
TGCAGTGCTAGAGATGGGGGAAACACCGGGGAGCTGTTTTTT	CSARDGGNTGELFF	NA	TRBV20-1	TRBJ2-2	NA
TGTGCCAGCAGCCGGTCCCTACTAGCGGGAGTATCCTACAATGAGCAGTTCTTC	CASSRSLLAGVSYNEQFF	TRBD2	TRBV3-1	TRBJ2-1	many
TGTGCCAGCAGCTCACACCACAGGGATATCTGCATTCAGTACTTC	CASSSHHRDICIQYF	NA	TRBV7-4	TRBJ2-4	few
TGTGCCAGCAGCTTAGGACAGGCATCAGAGACCCAGTACTTC	CASSLGQASETQYF	NA	TRBV7-9	TRBJ2-5	many
TGCGCCAGCAGCCTCACCGGGACAGCCACTGAAGCTCTCTTT	CASSLTGTATEALF	TRBD1	TRBV5-1	TRBJ1-1	NA
TGTGCCAGCAGCCTGGTAAATCCCGGGGCCAGGCAGCAAGAGACCCAGTACTTC	CASSLVNPGARQQETQYF	NA	TRBV11-2	TRBJ2-5	many
TGTGCCTCGGACAGGGGAGGGAACGAGCAGTACTTC	CASDRGGNEQYF	TRBD1	TRBV30	TRBJ2-7	many
TGTGCCAGCAGTTTAGAGACGCACCAGAAGCCCCAGCATTTT	CASSLETHQKPQHF	NA	TRBV12-3/TRBV12-4	TRBJ1-5	few
TGTGCCAGCAGCCTCCTGCTGGACTCTGGAAACACCATATATTTT	CASSLLLDSGNTIYF	NA	TRBV7-9	TRBJ1-3	NA
TGTGCCAGCAGCTTAGAAGGACGACACTCAAACTATGGCTACACCTTC	CASSLEGRHSNYGYTF	NA	TRBV7-9	TRBJ1-2	few
TGCGCCAGCTCCGCGGGTGGAGTTTCCTATGGCTACACCTTC	CASSAGGVSYGYTF	NA	TRBV5-1	TRBJ1-2	many
TGTGCCAGCAGTTTTGGGGGTGGGGGAAACACCATATATTTT	CASSFGGGGNTIYF	NA	TRBV28	TRBJ1-3	many
TGTGCCACCAGTGATTTGTCCGGGACAGGCACAGATACGCAGTATTTT	CATSDLSGTGTDTQYF	TRBD1	TRBV24-1	TRBJ2-3	once
TGTGCCAGCAGTGCCTTCTCCTACGAGCAGTACTTC	CASSAFSYEQYF	NA	TRBV6-1	TRBJ2-7	many
TGTGCCAGCAGTCCTTCGGGTCTCACAGATACGCAGTATTTT	CASSPSGLTDTQYF	NA	TRBV12-3/TRBV12-4	TRBJ2-3	many
TGTGCCAGCAGCTTCGGACCTGAACTCAATCAGCCCCAGCATTTT	CASSFGPELNQPQHF	NA	TRBV3-1	TRBJ1-5	NA
TGTGCCAGCAGCTTGATTGCTAGCGGGAGGTTCAATGAGCAGTTCTTC	CASSLIASGRFNEQFF	TRBD2	TRBV5-4	TRBJ2-1	few
TGCGCCAGCAGCCACGGACAGGGGGCCTACGAGCAGTTCTTC	CASSHGQGAYEQFF	TRBD1	TRBV5-1	TRBJ2-1	NA
TGTGCCAGCAGCCAAGATCATCCGGGGAGGAACACTGAAGCTTTCTTT	CASSQDHPGRNTEAFF	NA	TRBV3-1	TRBJ1-1	many
TGCAGCGTTGCTAGCGGGAGTTATTTAGAGACCCAGTACTTC	CSVASGSYLETQYF	TRBD2	TRBV29-1	TRBJ2-5	NA
TGTGCCAGCAGCTTGGGGATGACAGGGGGCGAGCAGTACTTC	CASSLGMTGGEQYF	TRBD1	TRBV5-8	TRBJ2-7	many
TGTGCCAGCAAAGCGGGAGGGCCTGTTAGTGAGCAGTTCTTC	CASKAGGPVSEQFF	TRBD2	TRBV27	TRBJ2-1	many
TGTGCCTGGAACCCGGGACAAGTAAATTCACCCCTCCACTTT	CAWNPGQVNSPLHF	NA	TRBV30	TRBJ1-6	NA